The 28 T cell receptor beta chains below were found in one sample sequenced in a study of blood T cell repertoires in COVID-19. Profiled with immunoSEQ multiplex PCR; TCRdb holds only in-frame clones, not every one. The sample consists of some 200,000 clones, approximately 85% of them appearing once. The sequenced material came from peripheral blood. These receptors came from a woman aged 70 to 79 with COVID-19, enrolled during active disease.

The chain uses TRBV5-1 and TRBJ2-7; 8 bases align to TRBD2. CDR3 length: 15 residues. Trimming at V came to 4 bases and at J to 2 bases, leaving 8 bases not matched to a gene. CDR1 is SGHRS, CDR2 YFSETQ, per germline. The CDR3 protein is CASSPGRGAAYEQYF. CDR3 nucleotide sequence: TGCGCCAGCAGCCCCGGGAGGGGGGCGGCCTACGAGCAGTACTTC.

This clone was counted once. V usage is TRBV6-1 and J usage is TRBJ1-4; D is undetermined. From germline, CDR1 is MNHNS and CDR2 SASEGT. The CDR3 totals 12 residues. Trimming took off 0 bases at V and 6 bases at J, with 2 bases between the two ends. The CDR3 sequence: CASSEAYEKLFF. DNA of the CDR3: TGTGCCAGCAGTGAAGCCTATGAAAAACTGTTTTTT.

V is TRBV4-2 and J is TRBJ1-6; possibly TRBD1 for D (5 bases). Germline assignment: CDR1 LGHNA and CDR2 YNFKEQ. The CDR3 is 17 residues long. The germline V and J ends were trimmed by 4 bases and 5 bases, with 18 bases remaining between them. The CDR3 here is CASSLIPGPTNNSPLHF. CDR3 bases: TGTGCCAGCAGCCTGATCCCAGGGCCGACGAATAATTCACCCCTCCACTTT.

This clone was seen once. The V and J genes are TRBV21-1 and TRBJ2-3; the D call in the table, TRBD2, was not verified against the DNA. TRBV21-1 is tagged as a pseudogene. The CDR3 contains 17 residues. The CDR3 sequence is CAPGVAGGEFSTDTQYF. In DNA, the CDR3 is TGTGCCCCGGGGGTAGCGGGAGGGGAGTTCTCCACAGATACGCAGTATTTT.

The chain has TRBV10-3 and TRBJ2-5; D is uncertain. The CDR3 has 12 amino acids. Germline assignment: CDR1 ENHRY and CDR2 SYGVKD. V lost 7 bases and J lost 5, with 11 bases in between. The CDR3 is CAIKNEAETQYF. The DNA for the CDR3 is TGTGCCATCAAAAACGAAGCGGAGACCCAGTACTTC.

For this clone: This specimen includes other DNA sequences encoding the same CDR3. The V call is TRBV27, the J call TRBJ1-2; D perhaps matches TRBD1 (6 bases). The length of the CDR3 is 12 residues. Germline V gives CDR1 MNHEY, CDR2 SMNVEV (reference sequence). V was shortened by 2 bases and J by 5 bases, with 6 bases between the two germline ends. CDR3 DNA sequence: TGTGCCAGCAGTTTAAGGGGGTATGGCTACACCTTC. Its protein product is CASSLRGYGYTF.

In DNA, the CDR3 is TGTGCCAGCTCACCACTAGCGGGAGCGACAGATACGCAGTATTTT. It translates to CASSPLAGATDTQYF. The chain carries TRBV18 and TRBJ2-3, with 9 bases that match TRBD2. CDR3 length: 15 amino acids. Germline values: CDR1 KGHSH, CDR2 LQKENI. V lost 1 base to trimming and J lost 3 bases; unmatched junction nucleotides: 2.

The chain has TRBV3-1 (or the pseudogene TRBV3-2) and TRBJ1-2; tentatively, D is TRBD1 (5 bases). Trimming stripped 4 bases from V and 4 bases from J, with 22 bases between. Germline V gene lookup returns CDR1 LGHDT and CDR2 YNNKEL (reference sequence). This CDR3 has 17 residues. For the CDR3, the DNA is TGTGCCAGCAGCCGTGCTTCAGTTGCAGGACACATCTATGGCTACACCTTC. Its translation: CASSRASVAGHIYGYTF.

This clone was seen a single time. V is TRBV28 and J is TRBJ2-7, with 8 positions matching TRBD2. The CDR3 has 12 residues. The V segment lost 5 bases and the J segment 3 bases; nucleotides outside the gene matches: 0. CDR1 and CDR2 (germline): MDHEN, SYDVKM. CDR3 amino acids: CASSSGSYEQYF. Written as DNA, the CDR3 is TGTGCCAGCAGTAGCGGGAGCTACGAGCAGTACTTC.

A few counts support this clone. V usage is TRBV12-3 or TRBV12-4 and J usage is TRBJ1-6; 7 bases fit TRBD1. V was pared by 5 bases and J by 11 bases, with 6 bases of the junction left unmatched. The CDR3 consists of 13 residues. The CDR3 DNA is TGTGCCAGCAGTACCGGGACAGTGACACCCCTCCACTTT. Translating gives CASSTGTVTPLHF.

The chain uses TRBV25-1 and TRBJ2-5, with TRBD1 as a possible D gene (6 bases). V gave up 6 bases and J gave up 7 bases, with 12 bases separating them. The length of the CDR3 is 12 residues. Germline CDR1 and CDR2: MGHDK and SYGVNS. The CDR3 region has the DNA TGTGCCAGCAGCGGGGACACAGGGACCCAGTACTTC. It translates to CASSGDTGTQYF.

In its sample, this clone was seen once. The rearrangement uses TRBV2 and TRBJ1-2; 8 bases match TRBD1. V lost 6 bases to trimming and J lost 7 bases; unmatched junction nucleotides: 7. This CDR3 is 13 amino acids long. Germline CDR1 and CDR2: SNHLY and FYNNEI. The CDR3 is CASRGQAPGGYTF. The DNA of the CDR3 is TGTGCCAGCAGGGGACAGGCCCCCGGTGGCTACACCTTC.

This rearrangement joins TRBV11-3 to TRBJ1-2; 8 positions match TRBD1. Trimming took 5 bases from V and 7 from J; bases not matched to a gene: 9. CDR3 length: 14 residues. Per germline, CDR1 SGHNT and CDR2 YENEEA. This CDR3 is CASSTDRGGFGYTF. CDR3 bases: TGTGCCAGCAGCACTGACAGGGGAGGTTTTGGCTACACCTTC.

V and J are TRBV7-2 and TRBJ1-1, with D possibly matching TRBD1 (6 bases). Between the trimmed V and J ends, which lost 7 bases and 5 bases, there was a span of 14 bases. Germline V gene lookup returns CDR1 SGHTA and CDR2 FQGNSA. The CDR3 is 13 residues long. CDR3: CASTSQGRTEAFF. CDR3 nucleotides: TGTGCCAGCACCTCACAGGGCAGGACTGAAGCTTTCTTT.

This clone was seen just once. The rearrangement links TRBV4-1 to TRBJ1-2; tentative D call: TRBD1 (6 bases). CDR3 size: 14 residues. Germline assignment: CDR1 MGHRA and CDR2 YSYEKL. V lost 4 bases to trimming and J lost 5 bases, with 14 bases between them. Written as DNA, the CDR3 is TGCGCCAGCAGCCCCGGGGGGGGCGGATATGGCTACACCTTC. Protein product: CASSPGGGGYGYTF.

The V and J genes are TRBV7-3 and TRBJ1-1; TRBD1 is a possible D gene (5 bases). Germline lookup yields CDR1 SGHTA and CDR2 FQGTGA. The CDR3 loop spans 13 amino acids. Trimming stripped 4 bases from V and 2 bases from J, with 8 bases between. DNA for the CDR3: TGTGCCAGCAGCTACGACAGCAACACTGAAGCTTTCTTT. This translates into CASSYDSNTEAFF.

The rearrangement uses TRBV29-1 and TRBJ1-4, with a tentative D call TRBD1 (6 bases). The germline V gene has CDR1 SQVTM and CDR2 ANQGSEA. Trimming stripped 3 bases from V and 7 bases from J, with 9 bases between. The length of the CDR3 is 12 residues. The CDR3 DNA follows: TGCAGCGTTGATTGGGGGCTTGAAAAACTGTTTTTT. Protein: CSVDWGLEKLFF.

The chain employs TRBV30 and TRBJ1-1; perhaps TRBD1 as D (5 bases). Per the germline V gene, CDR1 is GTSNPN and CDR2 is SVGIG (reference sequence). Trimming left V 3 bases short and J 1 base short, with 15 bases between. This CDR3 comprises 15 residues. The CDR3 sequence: CAWRKRTNKNTEAFF. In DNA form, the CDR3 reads TGTGCCTGGAGAAAACGGACAAACAAGAACACTGAAGCTTTCTTT. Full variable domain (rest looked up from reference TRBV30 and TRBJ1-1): SQTIHQWPATLVQPVGSPLSLECTVEGTSNPNLYWYRQAAGRGLQLLFYSVGIGQISSEVPQNLSASRPQDRQFILSSKKLLLSDSGFYLCAWRKRTNKNTEAFFGQGTRLTVV.

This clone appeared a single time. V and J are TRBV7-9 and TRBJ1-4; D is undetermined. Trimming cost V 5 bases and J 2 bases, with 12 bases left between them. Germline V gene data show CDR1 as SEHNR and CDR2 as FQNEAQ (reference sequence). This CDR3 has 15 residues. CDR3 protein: CASSLTTATNEKLFF. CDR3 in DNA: TGTGCCAGCAGCCTCACAACCGCTACTAATGAAAAACTGTTTTTT.

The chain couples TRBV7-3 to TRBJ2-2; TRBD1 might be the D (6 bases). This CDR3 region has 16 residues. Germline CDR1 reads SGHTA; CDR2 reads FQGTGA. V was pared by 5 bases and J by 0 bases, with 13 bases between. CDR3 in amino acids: CASSKRTAANTGELFF. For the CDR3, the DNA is TGTGCCAGCAGCAAAAGGACAGCAGCGAACACCGGGGAGCTGTTTTTT.

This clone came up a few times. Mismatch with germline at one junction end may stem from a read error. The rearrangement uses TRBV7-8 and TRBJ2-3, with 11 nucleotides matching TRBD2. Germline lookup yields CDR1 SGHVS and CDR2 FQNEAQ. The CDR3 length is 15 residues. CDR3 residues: CASSIAGGPGDTQYF. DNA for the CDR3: TGTGCCAGCAGCATAGCGGGGGGGCCTGGAGATACGCAGTATTTT.

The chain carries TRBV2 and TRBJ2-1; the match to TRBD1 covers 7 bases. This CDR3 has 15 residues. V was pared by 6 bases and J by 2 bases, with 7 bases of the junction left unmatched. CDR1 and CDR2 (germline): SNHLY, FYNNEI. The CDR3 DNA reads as TGTGCCAGCAGGGGTGACAGGGTGGCCTACAATGAGCAGTTCTTC. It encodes CASRGDRVAYNEQFF. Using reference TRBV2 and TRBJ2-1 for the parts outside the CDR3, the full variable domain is EPEVTQTPSHQVTQMGQEVILRCVPISNHLYFYWYRQILGQKVEFLVSFYNNEISEKSEIFDDQFSVERPDGSNFTLKIRSTKLEDSAMYFCASRGDRVAYNEQFFGPGTRLTVL.

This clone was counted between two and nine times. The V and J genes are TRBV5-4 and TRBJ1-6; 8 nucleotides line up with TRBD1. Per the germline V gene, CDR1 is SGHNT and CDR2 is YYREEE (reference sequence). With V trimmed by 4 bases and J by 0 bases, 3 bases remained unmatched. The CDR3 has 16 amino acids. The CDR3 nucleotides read TGTGCCAGCAGCCGACAGGGGAGCTCCTATAATTCACCCCTCCACTTT. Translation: CASSRQGSSYNSPLHF. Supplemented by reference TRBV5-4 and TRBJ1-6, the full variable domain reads ETGVTQSPTHLIKTRGQQVTLRCSSQSGHNTVSWYQQALGQGPQFIFQYYREEENGRGNFPPRFSGLQFPNYSSELNVNALELDDSALYLCASSRQGSSYNSPLHFGNGTRLTVT.

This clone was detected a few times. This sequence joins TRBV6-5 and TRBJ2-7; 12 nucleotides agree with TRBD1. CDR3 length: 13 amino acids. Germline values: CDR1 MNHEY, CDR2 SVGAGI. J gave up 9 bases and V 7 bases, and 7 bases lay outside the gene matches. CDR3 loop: CASNPGQGAAQYF. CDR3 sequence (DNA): TGTGCCAGCAACCCGGGACAGGGGGCCGCGCAGTACTTC.

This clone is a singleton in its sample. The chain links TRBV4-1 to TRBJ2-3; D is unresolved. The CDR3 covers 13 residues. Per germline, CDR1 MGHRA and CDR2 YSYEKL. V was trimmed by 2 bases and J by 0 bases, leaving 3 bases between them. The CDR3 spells CASSQPSTDTQYF. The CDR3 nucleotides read TGCGCCAGCAGCCAACCAAGCACAGATACGCAGTATTTT.

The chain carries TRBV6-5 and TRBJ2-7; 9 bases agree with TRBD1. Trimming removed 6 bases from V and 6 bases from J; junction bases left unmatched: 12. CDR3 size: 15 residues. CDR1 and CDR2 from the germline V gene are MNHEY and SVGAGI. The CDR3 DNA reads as TGTGCCAGCAGCTCCTCTACAGGGGGCATAGGCGAGCAGTACTTC. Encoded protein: CASSSSTGGIGEQYF.

For the CDR3, the DNA is TGTGCCAGCAGTGAAGCGAAGGGGGGGGTATTTAGTGACAGCTCTGGAAACACCATATATTTT. This gives the protein CASSEAKGGVFSDSSGNTIYF. The chain combines TRBV6-1 with TRBJ1-3; D might be TRBD1 (6 bases). Germline V gene data show CDR1 as MNHNS and CDR2 as SASEGT. Trimming took off 0 bases at V and 0 bases at J, with 24 bases between the two ends. The CDR3 is made up of 21 amino acids.

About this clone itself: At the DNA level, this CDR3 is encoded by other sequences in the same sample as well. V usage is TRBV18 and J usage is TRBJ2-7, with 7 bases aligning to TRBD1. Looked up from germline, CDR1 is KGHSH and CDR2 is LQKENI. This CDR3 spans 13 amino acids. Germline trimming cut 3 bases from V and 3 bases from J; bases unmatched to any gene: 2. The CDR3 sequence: CASSPRDSYEQYF. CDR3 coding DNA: TGTGCCAGCTCACCCAGGGACAGCTACGAGCAGTACTTC.